The T cell receptor (beta chain) under discussion was sequenced for a study of T cell repertoires in cytomegalovirus infection (dated by TCRdb to between 2019 and 2020). Context from the whole study: Alongside well-studied HLA-B-restricted epitopes, the peptide stimulations were aimed at recently identified HLA-C-restricted CMV epitopes, whose presentation resists viral immunomodulation. Donor HLA type was relevant to the analysis, because carriage of CMV infection together with the matching HLA type was indicated by public TCR beta signatures.

As regards this clonotype: Its antigen has not been determined. Base qualities are not at hand, and no much larger clone is one base apart.

This specimen's treatment or condition label, per the study, means: in vitro stimulation with specific CMV peptide epitopes to enrich CMV-specific T cells. TCRdb lists the instrument as Illumina HiSeq 1500. The public sequencing data were trimmed at Q25 with fastp and processed into clonotypes with MiXCR by TCRdb, which kept only in-frame beta chains. CDR3 protein sequences are deduplicated, and each keeps its most common genes and DNA. The sample records around 55,000 distinct CDR3 sequences, roughly 20% of which are singletons. The ten largest clones capture more than 25% of the sample. The research as a whole found: In both this cohort and an independent cohort of several hundred donors, the cumulative frequency of public TCR beta family members distinguished carriers of CMV infection plus the relevant HLA type. The ex vivo response was dominated by HLA-C-restricted CMV-specific TCR beta clonotypes, which also provided the single most frequent clonotype in two of eight donors.

Trimming takes 5 bases off V and 5 bases off J; junction bases not matched to a gene: 10. The germline V gene supplies CDR1 SGHVS and CDR2 FQNEAQ. From cysteine to phenylalanine, the CDR3 is 16 amino acids long. The sequence is cut down to CDR3 DNA, 48 bases in frame from base 1. This sample comprised CD8+ T cells from cultured PBMCs, obtained from culture after CMV antigen stimulation. Recombination joined TRBV7-8 with TRBJ2-7; 12 middle bases align to TRBD2. The sequence came from a human donor in good health (CMV status not recorded). Some clones in this sample may be carry-over from other donors' samples. The base sequence is TGTGCCAGCAGCCCATCGACTAGCGGGAGAAGAGACGAGCAGTACTTC. Translated, this is CASSPSTSGRRDEQYF.